Listed below are T cell receptor beta chains from one sample, sequenced in a study of identical twins. Each CDR3 protein gets one entry after TCRdb re-called the 5' RACE reads with MiXCR. The data show 600,000 to 800,000 distinct CDR3 sequences, 21% seen once. These data were likewise used in another study, on T cells expressing NK-cell markers.

Sequenced sample: PBMCs. The receptors stem from a woman in her late teens or twenties in good health. The CDR3 runs from the conserved cysteine through the conserved F or W. D genes are given only for firm matches. A clone size is listed for some rows: how often the clone was seen (once, few, many), or a class if it is expanded.

j_gene: TRBJ2-5; v_gene: TRBV27; d_gene: TRBD2; abundance: few; CDR3aa: CASSRGGGPSTQETQYF; CDR3nt: TGTGCCAGCAGCCGGGGCGGGGGGCCGTCTACACAAGAGACCCAGTACTTC
j_gene: TRBJ2-1; v_gene: TRBV12-3/TRBV12-4; d_gene: TRBD2; abundance: NA; CDR3aa: CASGSLLTSGSGNEQFF; CDR3nt: TGTGCCAGCGGGTCCTTATTGACTAGCGGGAGTGGGAATGAGCAGTTCTTC
j_gene: TRBJ1-6; v_gene: TRBV12-3/TRBV12-4; d_gene: TRBD1; abundance: NA; CDR3aa: CASSRRTGLSPLHF; CDR3nt: TGTGCCAGCAGCCGCCGGACAGGGCTTTCACCCCTCCACTTT
j_gene: TRBJ2-1; v_gene: TRBV29-1; d_gene: TRBD2; abundance: few; CDR3aa: CSVASRRLADNEQFF; CDR3nt: TGCAGCGTTGCAAGCCGGCGACTAGCTGACAATGAGCAGTTCTTC
j_gene: TRBJ2-1; v_gene: TRBV20-1; d_gene: TRBD2; abundance: few; CDR3aa: CSGLADYNEQFF; CDR3nt: TGCAGTGGGCTAGCGGACTACAATGAGCAGTTCTTC
j_gene: TRBJ2-3; v_gene: TRBV15; d_gene: NA; abundance: few; CDR3aa: CATSRRGIARADTQYF; CDR3nt: TGTGCCACCAGCCGAAGGGGCATAGCGAGGGCAGATACGCAGTATTTT
j_gene: TRBJ2-5; v_gene: TRBV20-1; d_gene: NA; abundance: NA; CDR3aa: CSARAATKGETQYF; CDR3nt: TGCAGTGCTAGAGCAGCTACTAAGGGGGAGACCCAGTACTTC
j_gene: TRBJ2-7; v_gene: TRBV5-1; d_gene: NA; abundance: many; CDR3aa: CASSDTGSYEQYF; CDR3nt: TGCGCCAGCAGCGACACCGGGAGCTACGAGCAGTACTTC
j_gene: TRBJ2-1; v_gene: TRBV5-1; d_gene: TRBD2; abundance: NA; CDR3aa: CASSNLAGGPDEQFF; CDR3nt: TGCGCCAGCAGCAATCTAGCGGGAGGGCCGGATGAGCAGTTCTTC
j_gene: TRBJ2-5; v_gene: TRBV6-5; d_gene: TRBD2; abundance: NA; CDR3aa: CASSYGLAGGETQYF; CDR3nt: TGTGCCAGCAGTTACGGACTAGCGGGAGGAGAGACCCAGTACTTC
j_gene: TRBJ1-4; v_gene: TRBV20-1; d_gene: NA; abundance: few; CDR3aa: CSARVGSEGYEKLFF; CDR3nt: TGCAGTGCTAGAGTGGGTTCGGAGGGTTATGAAAAACTGTTTTTT
j_gene: TRBJ2-3; v_gene: TRBV29-1; d_gene: NA; abundance: few; CDR3aa: CSVWNLDTQYF; CDR3nt: TGCAGCGTGTGGAACCTGGATACGCAGTATTTT
j_gene: TRBJ2-1; v_gene: TRBV12-3/TRBV12-4; d_gene: NA; abundance: few; CDR3aa: CASRPGTHNEQFF; CDR3nt: TGTGCCAGCAGACCTGGGACTCACAATGAGCAGTTCTTC
j_gene: TRBJ1-2; v_gene: TRBV4-3; d_gene: NA; abundance: many; CDR3aa: CASSQEAPGWNRNGYTF; CDR3nt: TGCGCCAGCAGCCAAGAGGCGCCGGGTTGGAACCGAAATGGCTACACCTTC
j_gene: TRBJ1-5; v_gene: TRBV20-1; d_gene: NA; abundance: NA; CDR3aa: CSAAGPGNQPQHF; CDR3nt: TGCAGTGCCGCAGGGCCCGGCAATCAGCCCCAGCATTTT
j_gene: TRBJ1-2; v_gene: TRBV4-2; d_gene: NA; abundance: few; CDR3aa: CASSQADGYTF; CDR3nt: TGTGCCAGCAGCCAAGCCGATGGCTACACCTTC
j_gene: TRBJ2-5; v_gene: TRBV27; d_gene: TRBD2; abundance: NA; CDR3aa: CASSPGLVGDWETQYF; CDR3nt: TGTGCCAGCAGCCCGGGACTAGTGGGAGATTGGGAGACCCAGTACTTC
j_gene: TRBJ2-7; v_gene: TRBV20-1; d_gene: TRBD1; abundance: few; CDR3aa: CSAKGQSFYEQYF; CDR3nt: TGCAGTGCAAAGGGACAGTCATTCTACGAGCAGTACTTC
j_gene: TRBJ2-7; v_gene: TRBV5-1; d_gene: TRBD1; abundance: NA; CDR3aa: CASSLITGGTYEQYF; CDR3nt: TGCGCCAGCAGCTTGATAACAGGGGGAACCTACGAGCAGTACTTC
j_gene: TRBJ2-5; v_gene: TRBV24-1; d_gene: NA; abundance: few; CDR3aa: CATSDPIGETQYF; CDR3nt: TGTGCCACCAGTGACCCTATTGGCGAGACCCAGTACTTC
j_gene: TRBJ2-5; v_gene: TRBV29-1; d_gene: NA; abundance: NA; CDR3aa: CSVEGGGVGETQYF; CDR3nt: TGCAGCGTTGAAGGAGGGGGGGTGGGAGAGACCCAGTACTTC
j_gene: TRBJ1-2; v_gene: TRBV2; d_gene: TRBD1; abundance: NA; CDR3aa: CASFRDRGVGGYTF; CDR3nt: TGTGCCAGCTTCCGGGACAGGGGTGTTGGGGGCTACACCTTC
j_gene: TRBJ2-2; v_gene: TRBV11-2; d_gene: NA; abundance: NA; CDR3aa: CASSLIRGSYTGELFF; CDR3nt: TGTGCCAGCAGCTTAATTCGTGGGAGTTACACCGGGGAGCTGTTTTTT
j_gene: TRBJ2-4; v_gene: TRBV11-2; d_gene: TRBD1; abundance: NA; CDR3aa: CASSLGQGRMRNIQYF; CDR3nt: TGTGCCAGCAGCTTAGGACAGGGGAGAATGAGAAACATTCAGTACTTC